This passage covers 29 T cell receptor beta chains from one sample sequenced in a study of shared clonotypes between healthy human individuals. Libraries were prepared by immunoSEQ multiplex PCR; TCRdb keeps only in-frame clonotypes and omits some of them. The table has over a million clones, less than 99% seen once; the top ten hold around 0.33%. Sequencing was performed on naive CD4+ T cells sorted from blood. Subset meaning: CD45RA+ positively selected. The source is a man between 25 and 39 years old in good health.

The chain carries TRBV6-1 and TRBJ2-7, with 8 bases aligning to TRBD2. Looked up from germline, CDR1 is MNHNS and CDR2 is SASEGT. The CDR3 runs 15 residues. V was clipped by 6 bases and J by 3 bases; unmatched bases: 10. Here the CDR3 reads CASRAGTSSFYEQYF. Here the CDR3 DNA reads TGTGCCAGCAGAGCCGGGACTAGTTCGTTCTACGAGCAGTACTTC.

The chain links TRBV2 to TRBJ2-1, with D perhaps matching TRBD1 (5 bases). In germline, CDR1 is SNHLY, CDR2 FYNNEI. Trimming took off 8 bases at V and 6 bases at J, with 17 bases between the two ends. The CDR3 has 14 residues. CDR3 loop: CASQQSAQGNEQFF. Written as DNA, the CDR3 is TGTGCCAGCCAGCAATCGGCGCAGGGCAATGAGCAGTTCTTC.

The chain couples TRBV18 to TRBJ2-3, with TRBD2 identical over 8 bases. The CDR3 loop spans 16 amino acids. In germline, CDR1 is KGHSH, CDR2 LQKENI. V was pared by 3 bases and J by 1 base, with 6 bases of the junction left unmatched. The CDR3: CASSPGLVWGTDTQYF. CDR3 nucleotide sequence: TGTGCCAGCTCACCGGGACTAGTGTGGGGCACAGATACGCAGTATTTT.

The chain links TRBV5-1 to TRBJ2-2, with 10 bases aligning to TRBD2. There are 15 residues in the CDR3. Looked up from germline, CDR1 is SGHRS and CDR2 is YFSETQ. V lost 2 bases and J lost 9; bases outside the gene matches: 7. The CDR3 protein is CASSFSSGGLRELFF. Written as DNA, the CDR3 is TGCGCCAGCAGCTTTTCTAGCGGGGGTCTAAGGGAGCTGTTTTTT. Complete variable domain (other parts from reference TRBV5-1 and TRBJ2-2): KAGVTQTPRYLIKTRGQQVTLSCSPISGHRSVSWYQQTPGQGLQFLFEYFSETQRNKGNFPGRFSGRQFSNSRSEMNVSTLELGDSALYLCASSFSSGGLRELFFGEGSRLTVL.

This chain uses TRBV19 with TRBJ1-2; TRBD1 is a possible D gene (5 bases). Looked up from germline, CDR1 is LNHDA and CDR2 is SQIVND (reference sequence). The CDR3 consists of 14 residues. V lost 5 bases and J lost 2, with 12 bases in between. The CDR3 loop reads CASSRGADNYGYTF. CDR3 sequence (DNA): TGTGCCAGTAGTCGAGGGGCTGACAACTATGGCTACACCTTC. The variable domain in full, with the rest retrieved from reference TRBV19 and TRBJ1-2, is DGGITQSPKYLFRKEGQNVTLSCEQNLNHDAMYWYRQDPGQGLRLIYYSQIVNDFQKGDIAEGYSVSREKKESFPLTVTSAQKNPTAFYLCASSRGADNYGYTFGSGTRLTVV.

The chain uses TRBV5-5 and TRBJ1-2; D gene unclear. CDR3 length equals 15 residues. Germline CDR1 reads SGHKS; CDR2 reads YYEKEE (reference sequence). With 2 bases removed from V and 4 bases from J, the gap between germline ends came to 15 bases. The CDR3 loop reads CASSFPDNPLYGYTF. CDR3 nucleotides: TGTGCCAGCAGCTTTCCTGATAATCCCCTCTATGGCTACACCTTC.

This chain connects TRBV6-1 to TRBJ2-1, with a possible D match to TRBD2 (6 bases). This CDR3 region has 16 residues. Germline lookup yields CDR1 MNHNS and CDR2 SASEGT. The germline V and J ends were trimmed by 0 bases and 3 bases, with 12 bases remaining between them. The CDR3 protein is CASSEAYGGFYNEQFF. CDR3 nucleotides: TGTGCCAGCAGTGAAGCGTACGGGGGTTTCTACAATGAGCAGTTCTTC.

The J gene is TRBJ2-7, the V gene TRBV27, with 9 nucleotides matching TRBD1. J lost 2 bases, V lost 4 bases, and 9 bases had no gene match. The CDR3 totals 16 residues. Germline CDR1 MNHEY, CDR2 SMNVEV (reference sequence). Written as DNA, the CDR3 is TGTGCCAGCAGTTATGGGTCCGGGACAGGGACCTACGAGCAGTACTTC. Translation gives CASSYGSGTGTYEQYF.

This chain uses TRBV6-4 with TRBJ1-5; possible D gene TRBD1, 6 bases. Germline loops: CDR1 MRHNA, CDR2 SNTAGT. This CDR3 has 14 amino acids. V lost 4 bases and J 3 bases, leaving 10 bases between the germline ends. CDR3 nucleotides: TGTGCCAGCAGTGGGGGGACATACAATCAGCCCCAGCATTTT. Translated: CASSGGTYNQPQHF.

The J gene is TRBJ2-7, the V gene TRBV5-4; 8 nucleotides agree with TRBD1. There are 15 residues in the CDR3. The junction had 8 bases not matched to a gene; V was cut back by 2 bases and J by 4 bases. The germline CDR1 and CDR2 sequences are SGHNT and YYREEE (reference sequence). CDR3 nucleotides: TGTGCCAGCAGCTTACGGACAGGGCCCCTTTACGAGCAGTACTTC. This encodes CASSLRTGPLYEQYF.

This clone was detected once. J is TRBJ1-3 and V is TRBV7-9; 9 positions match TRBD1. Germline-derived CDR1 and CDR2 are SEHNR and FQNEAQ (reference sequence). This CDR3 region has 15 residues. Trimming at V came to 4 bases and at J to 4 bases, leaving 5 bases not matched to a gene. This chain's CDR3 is CASSSNGTGGNTIYF. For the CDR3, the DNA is TGTGCCAGCAGCTCCAACGGGACAGGGGGAAACACCATATATTTT.

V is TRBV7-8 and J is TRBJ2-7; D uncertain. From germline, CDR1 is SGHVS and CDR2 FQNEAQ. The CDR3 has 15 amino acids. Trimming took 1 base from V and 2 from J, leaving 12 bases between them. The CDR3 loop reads CASSLGHFSAYEQYF. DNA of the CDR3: TGTGCCAGCAGCTTAGGTCACTTCTCGGCCTACGAGCAGTACTTC.

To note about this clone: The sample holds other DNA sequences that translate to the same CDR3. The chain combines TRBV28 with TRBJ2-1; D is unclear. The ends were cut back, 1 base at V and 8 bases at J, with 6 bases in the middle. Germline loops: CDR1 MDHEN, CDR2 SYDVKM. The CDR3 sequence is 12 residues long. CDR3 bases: TGTGCCAGCAGTTTATTAGCAGATGAGCAGTTCTTC. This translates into CASSLLADEQFF.

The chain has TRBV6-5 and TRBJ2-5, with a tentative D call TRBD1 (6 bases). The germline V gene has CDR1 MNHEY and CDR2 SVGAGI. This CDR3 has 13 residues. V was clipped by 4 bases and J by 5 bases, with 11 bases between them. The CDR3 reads CASSWTVDETQYF. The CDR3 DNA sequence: TGTGCCAGCAGTTGGACAGTAGATGAGACCCAGTACTTC.

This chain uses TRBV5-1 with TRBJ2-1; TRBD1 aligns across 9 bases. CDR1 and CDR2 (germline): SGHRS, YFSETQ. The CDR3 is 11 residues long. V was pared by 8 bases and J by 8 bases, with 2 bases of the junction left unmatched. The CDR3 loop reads CASTGGDEQFF. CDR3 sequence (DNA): TGCGCCAGTACAGGGGGCGATGAGCAGTTCTTC.

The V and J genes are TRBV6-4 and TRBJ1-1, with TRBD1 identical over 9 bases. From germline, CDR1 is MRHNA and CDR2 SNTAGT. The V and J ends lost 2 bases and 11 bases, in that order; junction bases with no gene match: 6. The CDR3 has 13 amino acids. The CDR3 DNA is TGTGCCAGCAGTGACACGACAGGGGGTAGGGCTTTCTTT. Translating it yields CASSDTTGGRAFF.

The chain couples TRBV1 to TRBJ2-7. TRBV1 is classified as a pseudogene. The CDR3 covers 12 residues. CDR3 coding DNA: TGCACCAGCAAAAGTCTGTTCTACGAGCAGTACTTC. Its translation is CTSKSLFYEQYF.

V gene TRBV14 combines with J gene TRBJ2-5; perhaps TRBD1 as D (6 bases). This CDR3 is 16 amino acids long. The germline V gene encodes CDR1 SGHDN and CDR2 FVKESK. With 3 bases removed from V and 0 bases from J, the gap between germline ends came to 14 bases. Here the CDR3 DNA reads TGTGCCAGCAGCCAGCGACCTAGGGGGTACCAAGAGACCCAGTACTTC. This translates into CASSQRPRGYQETQYF.

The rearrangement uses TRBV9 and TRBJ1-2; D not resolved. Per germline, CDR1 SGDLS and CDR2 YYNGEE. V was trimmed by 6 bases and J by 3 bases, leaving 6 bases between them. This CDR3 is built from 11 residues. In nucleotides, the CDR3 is TGTGCCAGCACAGGCTACTATGGCTACACCTTC. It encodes CASTGYYGYTF.

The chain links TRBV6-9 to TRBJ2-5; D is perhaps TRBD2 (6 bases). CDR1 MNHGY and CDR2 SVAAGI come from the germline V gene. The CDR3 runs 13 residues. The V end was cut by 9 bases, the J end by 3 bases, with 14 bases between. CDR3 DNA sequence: TGTGCCAGTCAGACTAGGGCAGAAGAGACCCAGTACTTC. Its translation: CASQTRAEETQYF.

The CDR3 DNA is TGCGCCAGCAGCTTGTGGGCAGGAGGGGATAACACTGAAGCTTTCTTT. Translated, it gives CASSLWAGGDNTEAFF. The V gene is TRBV5-1, the J gene TRBJ1-1; tentative D call: TRBD1 (5 bases). V lost 1 base, J lost 2 bases, and 15 bases lay in between. Looked up from germline, CDR1 is SGHRS and CDR2 is YFSETQ. This CDR3 contains 16 residues.

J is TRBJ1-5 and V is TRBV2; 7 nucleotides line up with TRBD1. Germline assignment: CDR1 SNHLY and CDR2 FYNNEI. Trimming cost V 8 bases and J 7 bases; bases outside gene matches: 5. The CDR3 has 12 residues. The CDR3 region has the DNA TGTGCCAGCCGACAGGGCCCCCAGCCCCAGCATTTT. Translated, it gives CASRQGPQPQHF.

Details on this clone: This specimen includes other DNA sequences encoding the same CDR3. This CDR3 reads CASSLGGSYNEQFF. DNA of the CDR3: TGTGCCAGCAGCTTGGGAGGGTCCTACAATGAGCAGTTCTTC. The V and J genes are TRBV11-3 and TRBJ2-1; TRBD2 agrees at 7 bases. Germline assignment: CDR1 SGHNT and CDR2 YENEEA. The CDR3 length is 14 residues. The V segment lost 3 bases and the J segment 1 base; nucleotides outside the gene matches: 0.

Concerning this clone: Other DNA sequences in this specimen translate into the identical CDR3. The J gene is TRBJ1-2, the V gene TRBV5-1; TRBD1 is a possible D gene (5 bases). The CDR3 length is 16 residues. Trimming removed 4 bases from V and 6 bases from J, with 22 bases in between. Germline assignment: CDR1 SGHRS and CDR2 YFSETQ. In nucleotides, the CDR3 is TGCGCCAGCAGCCCTCTAGGCGGGGCGACTTGGGATGGCTACACCTTC. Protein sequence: CASSPLGGATWDGYTF.

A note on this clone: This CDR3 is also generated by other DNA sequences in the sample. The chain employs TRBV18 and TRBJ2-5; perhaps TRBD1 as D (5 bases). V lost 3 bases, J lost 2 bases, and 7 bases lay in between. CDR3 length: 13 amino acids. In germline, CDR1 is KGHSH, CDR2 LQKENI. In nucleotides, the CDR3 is TGTGCCAGCTCACCCACAGGTCAAGAGACCCAGTACTTC. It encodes CASSPTGQETQYF. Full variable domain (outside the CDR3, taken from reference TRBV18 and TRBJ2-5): NAGVMQNPRHLVRRRGQEARLRCSPMKGHSHVYWYRQLPEEGLKFMVYLQKENIIDESGMPKERFSAEFPKEGPSILRIQQVVRGDSAAYFCASSPTGQETQYFGPGTRLLVL.

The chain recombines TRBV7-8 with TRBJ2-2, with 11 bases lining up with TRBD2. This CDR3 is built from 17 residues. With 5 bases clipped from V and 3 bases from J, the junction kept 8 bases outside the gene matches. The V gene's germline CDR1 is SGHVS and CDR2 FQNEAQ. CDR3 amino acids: CASSPPTSGSHTGELFF. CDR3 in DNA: TGTGCCAGCAGCCCGCCTACTAGCGGGAGTCACACCGGGGAGCTGTTTTTT.

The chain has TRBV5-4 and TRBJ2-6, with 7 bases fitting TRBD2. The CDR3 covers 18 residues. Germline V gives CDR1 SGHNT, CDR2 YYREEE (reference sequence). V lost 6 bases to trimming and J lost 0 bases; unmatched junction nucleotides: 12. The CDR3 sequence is CASNSRGEGNSGANVLTF. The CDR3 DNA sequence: TGTGCCAGCAACTCTCGAGGGGAGGGGAACTCTGGGGCCAACGTCCTGACTTTC.

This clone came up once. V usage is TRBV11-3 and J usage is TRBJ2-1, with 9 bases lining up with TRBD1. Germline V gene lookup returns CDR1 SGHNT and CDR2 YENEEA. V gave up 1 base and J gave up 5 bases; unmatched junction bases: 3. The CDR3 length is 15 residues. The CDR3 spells CASSLGDRADNEQFF. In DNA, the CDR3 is TGTGCCAGCAGCTTAGGGGACAGGGCGGACAATGAGCAGTTCTTC.

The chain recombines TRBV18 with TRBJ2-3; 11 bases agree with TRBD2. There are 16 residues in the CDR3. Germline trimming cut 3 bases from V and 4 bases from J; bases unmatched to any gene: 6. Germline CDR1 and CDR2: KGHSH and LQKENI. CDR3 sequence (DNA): TGTGCCAGCTCACCGGAACTAGCGGGAGTTCCAGATACGCAGTATTTT. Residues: CASSPELAGVPDTQYF.